This paragraph reports one T cell receptor beta chain. Its antigen is as yet unknown. The data belong to a study of OX40 agonist ivuxolimab in advanced cancers. Across the whole study: Dose-escalation subjects each had hepatocellular carcinoma, melanoma, renal cell or head and neck cancer.

Study-wide results and caveats: There was clonal expansion of CD4+ and CD8+ blood T cells by week 6 at 0.1 to 3.0 mg/kg.

The assay was immunoSEQ multiplex PCR, and TCRdb's table has in-frame clones only and misses some. This sample has 50,000 to 80,000 clones, with about 85% found just once. Losses at the gene ends were 5 bases for V and 5 bases for J; bases not matched to a gene: 6. The germline gives CDR1 MNHNS, CDR2 SASEGT. The CDR3 is made up of 14 amino acids. The sequence was collected from an adult with an advanced solid tumor such as melanoma, head and neck, liver or kidney cancer. J is TRBJ2-5 and V is TRBV6-1; 9 nucleotides line up with TRBD1. Here the sequenced sample was CD4+ or CD8+ T cells sorted from blood, taken in a trial of the OX40 agonist ivuxolimab. CDR3 loop: CASSQRTGVETQYF. CDR3 DNA: TGTGCCAGCAGTCAACGGACAGGGGTGGAGACCCAGTACTTC.